The 23 T cell receptor beta chains in this list originate from one sample, sequenced in a study of technical replicates of blood from a few donors. Profiling relied on immunoSEQ multiplex PCR, and the TCRdb table lists in-frame clones only, not all of them. Among about 80,000 clones listed, around 94% were seen once. Input material: T cells isolated from PBMCs. Receptor source: a human donor in good health.

CDR3 sequence: CAISDTSGSYNEQFF. For the CDR3, the DNA is TGTGCCATCAGCGATACTAGCGGGAGTTACAATGAGCAGTTCTTC. The gene calls are TRBV10-3 and TRBJ2-1, with 11 bases aligning to TRBD2. CDR3 length equals 15 residues. J gave up 4 bases and V 6 bases, and 5 bases lay outside the gene matches. Germline-derived CDR1 and CDR2 are ENHRY and SYGVKD.

The chain joins TRBV30 to TRBJ2-7, with a weak D call TRBD2 (6 bases). V lost 0 bases and J lost 3, with 12 bases in between. Germline V gene sequence: CDR1 GTSNPN, CDR2 SVGIG (reference sequence). CDR3 length: 14 residues. The CDR3 nucleotides are TGTGCCTGGAGTGTAAGGCGGGGATACTACGAGCAGTACTTC. Its protein product is CAWSVRRGYYEQYF. The whole variable domain, filled in from reference TRBV30 and TRBJ2-7, reads SQTIHQWPATLVQPVGSPLSLECTVEGTSNPNLYWYRQAAGRGLQLLFYSVGIGQISSEVPQNLSASRPQDRQFILSSKKLLLSDSGFYLCAWSVRRGYYEQYFGPGTRLTVT.

The chain recombines TRBV6-1 with TRBJ1-1; TRBD1 matches at 8 bases. CDR1 MNHNS and CDR2 SASEGT come from the germline V gene. The CDR3 sequence is 14 residues long. J was trimmed by 6 bases and V by 4 bases; bases with no gene match: 7. DNA for the CDR3: TGTGCCAGCAGTGCCGAGGACAGGGTTGCTGAAGCTTTCTTT. Its protein is CASSAEDRVAEAFF.

The chain couples TRBV9 to TRBJ1-2; D ambiguous. CDR1 and CDR2 from the germline V gene are SGDLS and YYNGEE. V lost 1 base, J lost 3 bases, and 4 bases lay in between. The CDR3 has 12 amino acids. In DNA form, the CDR3 reads TGTGCCAGCAGCGTATCGGACTATGGCTACACCTTC. It codes for CASSVSDYGYTF.

The rearrangement links TRBV5-4 to TRBJ2-3; D gene unclear. The length of the CDR3 is 12 residues. CDR1 is SGHNT, CDR2 YYREEE, per germline (reference sequence). Trimming took off 5 bases at V and 4 bases at J, with 8 bases between the two ends. Here the CDR3 reads CASSQAPDTQYF. The CDR3 DNA reads TGTGCCAGCAGTCAGGCTCCAGATACGCAGTATTTT. The variable domain in full, completed from reference TRBV5-4 and TRBJ2-3, reads ETGVTQSPTHLIKTRGQQVTLRCSSQSGHNTVSWYQQALGQGPQFIFQYYREEENGRGNFPPRFSGLQFPNYSSELNVNALELDDSALYLCASSQAPDTQYFGPGTRLTVL.

The chain carries TRBV7-9 and TRBJ2-7; possibly TRBD2 for D (5 bases). Trimming removed 6 bases at V and 1 base at J, with 13 bases between. The CDR3 extends over 14 amino acids. Germline V gives CDR1 SEHNR, CDR2 FQNEAQ (reference sequence). The chain's CDR3 is CASSRASSSYEQYF. The CDR3 nucleotides are TGTGCCAGCAGTCGGGCTAGCTCGTCCTACGAGCAGTACTTC.

The CDR3 loop reads CASSPNLVSQGGTEAFF. Written as DNA, the CDR3 is TGCGCCAGCAGCCCTAACTTAGTAAGCCAGGGTGGAACTGAAGCTTTCTTT. The chain has TRBV4-3 and TRBJ1-1; a possible D gene is TRBD1 (5 bases). CDR1 is LGHNA and CDR2 is YSLEER in the germline V gene. The CDR3 runs to 17 residues. V shed 4 bases and J shed 5 bases, with 23 bases lying between them.

V and J are TRBV11-2 and TRBJ2-7, with no clear D. The V gene lost 3 bases and the J gene lost 5 bases, with 8 bases spanning the gap. Germline CDR1 and CDR2: SGHAT and FQNNGV. CDR3 length: 12 amino acids. The CDR3 region is CASSLSPHEQYF. The DNA for the CDR3 is TGTGCCAGCAGCTTGAGTCCACACGAGCAGTACTTC. Supplemented by reference TRBV11-2 and TRBJ2-7, the full variable domain reads EAGVAQSPRYKIIEKRQSVAFWCNPISGHATLYWYQQILGQGPKLLIQFQNNGVVDDSQLPKDRFSAERLKGVDSTLKIQPAKLEDSAVYLCASSLSPHEQYFGPGTRLTVT.

This sequence joins TRBV19 and TRBJ2-3; 10 bases are a match to TRBD1. The CDR3 covers 15 residues. With 5 bases clipped from V and 5 bases from J, the junction kept 7 bases outside the gene matches. Germline CDR1 and CDR2: LNHDA and SQIVND (reference sequence). This CDR3 reads CASSLDRGLLDTQYF. As DNA, the CDR3 is TGTGCCAGTAGTCTCGACAGGGGGCTCTTAGATACGCAGTATTTT.

The rearrangement links TRBV6-1 to TRBJ2-6; D unclear. The CDR3 totals 13 residues. Germline V lookup: CDR1 MNHNS, CDR2 SASEGT. V lost 6 bases to trimming and J lost 1 base, with 4 bases between them. The CDR3 loop is CASRLSGANVLTF. CDR3 coding DNA: TGTGCCAGCAGGCTATCTGGGGCCAACGTCCTGACTTTC.

J is TRBJ2-3 and V is TRBV19; TRBD2 might be the D (5 bases). Trimming removed 5 bases from V and 7 bases from J, with 19 bases in between. This CDR3 comprises 15 residues. Germline V gene data show CDR1 as LNHDA and CDR2 as SQIVND (reference sequence). The chain's CDR3 is CASSQFHRDGYTQYF. The CDR3 DNA is TGTGCCAGTAGTCAATTTCATCGGGATGGTTATACGCAGTATTTT.

The CDR3 here is CASSLPASGVNTGELFF. In DNA form, the CDR3 reads TGTGCCAGCAGCTTACCAGCTAGCGGAGTTAACACCGGGGAGCTGTTTTTT. This chain joins TRBV7-8 and TRBJ2-2; TRBD2 matches at 7 bases. Looked up from germline, CDR1 is SGHVS and CDR2 is FQNEAQ. V trimming: 2 bases; J trimming: 2 bases; junction bases outside the gene matches: 8. The length of the CDR3 is 17 residues.

V usage is TRBV11-2 and J usage is TRBJ2-1; D is possibly TRBD2 (5 bases). V lost 4 bases and J lost 10, with 14 bases in between. In germline, CDR1 is SGHAT, CDR2 FQNNGV. CDR3 length equals 13 residues. CDR3 region: CASSSRPGWEQFF. The CDR3 region has the DNA TGTGCCAGCAGCTCAAGGCCGGGGTGGGAGCAGTTCTTC.

The sample holds one count of this clone. The chain is built from TRBV12-5 and TRBJ1-2, with D hard to call. V was pared by 2 bases and J by 0 bases, with 16 bases between. The germline V gene encodes CDR1 LGHNT and CDR2 FRNRAP. This CDR3 region has 17 residues. The DNA of the CDR3 is TGTGCTAGTGGTTTGAGTTACACCCTAGTCCCTAACTATGGCTACACCTTC. Its protein product is CASGLSYTLVPNYGYTF.

The chain uses TRBV30 and TRBJ2-7, with unresolved D. This CDR3 contains 13 residues. The germline CDR1 and CDR2 sequences are GTSNPN and SVGIG (reference sequence). V was trimmed by 1 base and J by 3 bases, leaving 10 bases between them. The CDR3 is CAWSAPPLYEQYF. DNA of the CDR3: TGTGCCTGGAGTGCTCCACCACTCTACGAGCAGTACTTC.

A few counts support this clone. The chain is built from TRBV7-6 and TRBJ2-5, with 9 positions matching TRBD2. This CDR3 has 16 residues. CDR1 and CDR2 (germline): SGHVS, FNYEAQ. With V trimmed by 0 bases and J by 2 bases, 4 bases remained unmatched. The CDR3 DNA sequence: TGTGCCAGCAGCTTAGCTAGCGGGAGTGTGCAAGAGACCCAGTACTTC. This codes for CASSLASGSVQETQYF. The full variable domain, its missing parts supplied by reference TRBV7-6 and TRBJ2-5, is GAGVSQSPRYKVTKRGQDVALRCDPISGHVSLYWYRQALGQGPEFLTYFNYEAQQDKSGLPNDRFSAERPEGSISTLTIQRTEQRDSAMYRCASSLASGSVQETQYFGPGTRLLVL.

The J gene is TRBJ2-1, the V gene TRBV5-1; 11 positions match TRBD2. CDR1 is SGHRS and CDR2 is YFSETQ in the germline V gene. The CDR3 runs to 16 residues. V dropped 1 base and J dropped 6; count of bases not matched to a gene: 6. In DNA form, the CDR3 reads TGCGCCAGCAGCTTGACCCCTAGCGGGAGGTTCAATGAGCAGTTCTTC. It is translated as CASSLTPSGRFNEQFF.

The rearrangement joins TRBV13 to TRBJ1-2, with 7 bases identical to TRBD1. The germline CDR1 and CDR2 sequences are PRHDT and FYEKMQ (reference sequence). The CDR3 consists of 16 residues. After removal of 5 bases from V and 2 bases from J, the junction contained 11 bases not matched to a gene. The CDR3 coding sequence is TGTGCCAGCAGCATTTACCAGGGGGGCGTAAACTATGGCTACACCTTC. It translates to CASSIYQGGVNYGYTF.

This chain links TRBV29-1 with TRBJ2-7; possible D gene TRBD1, 5 bases. The V end lost 5 bases, the J end lost 4 bases, and 9 bases lay between the germline ends. Germline V gives CDR1 SQVTM, CDR2 ANQGSEA. This CDR3 comprises 11 residues. The CDR3 loop is CSVMAGYEQYF. CDR3 nucleotide sequence: TGCAGCGTTATGGCAGGGTACGAGCAGTACTTC.

The V gene is TRBV5-4, the J gene TRBJ2-1; 8 bases are shared with TRBD2. Germline loops: CDR1 SGHNT, CDR2 YYREEE (reference sequence). J gave up 15 bases and V 0 bases, and 5 bases lay outside the gene matches. This CDR3 has 12 amino acids. The CDR3 nucleotides read TGTGCCAGCAGCTTGGAGGGACTAGATTGGTTCTTC. As protein: CASSLEGLDWFF.

The chain uses TRBV5-1 and TRBJ2-7, with D possibly matching TRBD2 (5 bases). V lost 5 bases, J lost 0 bases, and 12 bases lay in between. This CDR3 region has 14 residues. Germline V gene data show CDR1 as SGHRS and CDR2 as YFSETQ. The CDR3 sequence is CASSFLGSSYEQYF. CDR3 nucleotides: TGCGCCAGCAGTTTCCTGGGGAGCTCCTACGAGCAGTACTTC. The full variable domain, with the rest looked up from reference TRBV5-1 and TRBJ2-7, is KAGVTQTPRYLIKTRGQQVTLSCSPISGHRSVSWYQQTPGQGLQFLFEYFSETQRNKGNFPGRFSGRQFSNSRSEMNVSTLELGDSALYLCASSFLGSSYEQYFGPGTRLTVT.

This rearrangement joins TRBV28 to TRBJ2-1; D is possibly TRBD1 (5 bases). The ends were cut back, 3 bases at V and 6 bases at J, with 12 bases in the middle. This CDR3 region has 14 residues. In germline, CDR1 is MDHEN, CDR2 SYDVKM. CDR3 protein: CASSFSGFPNEQFF. As DNA, the CDR3 is TGTGCCAGCAGTTTCTCAGGGTTCCCCAATGAGCAGTTCTTC.

The chain combines TRBV9 with TRBJ2-2; no reliable D call. CDR1 SGDLS and CDR2 YYNGEE come from the germline V gene. CDR3 length: 14 residues. Trimming cost V 7 bases and J 2 bases, with 12 bases left between them. The DNA of the CDR3 is TGTGCCAGCGAACGAGGCGGCAACACCGGGGAGCTGTTTTTT. Translation gives CASERGGNTGELFF.